This TCR beta chain was profiled in a study of control samples from healthy donors and cancer patients. CDR3 length: 14 residues. With 4 bases removed from V and 9 bases from J, the gap between germline ends came to 16 bases. Germline CDR1 is LGHNA and CDR2 is YSLEER. Some clones are missing from TCRdb's copy, which holds only in-frame ones; the method was immunoSEQ multiplex PCR. This table holds 100,000 to 150,000 clones, roughly 91% found once. The rearrangement links TRBV4-3 to TRBJ1-5; tentative D call: TRBD1 (5 bases). The sequenced sample was blood. This receptor was identified in a man aged 40-50 years in good health. For the CDR3, the DNA is TGCGCCAGCAGCCCTTCCGGCCAAAGGGGGCCCCAGCATTTT. Its translation is CASSPSGQRGPQHF.